These 32 T cell receptor beta chains were sequenced from one sample in a study of control samples from healthy donors and cancer patients. Clones were sequenced by immunoSEQ multiplex PCR, and TCRdb holds only the in-frame ones, with some missing. This table holds approximately 83,000 clones, 93% found once. Sequences were obtained from blood. The receptors come from a woman in her twenties or thirties in good health.

The chain employs TRBV10-1 and TRBJ1-5; TRBD1 is a possible D gene (6 bases). Germline V lookup: CDR1 WNHNN, CDR2 SYGVQD (reference sequence). The CDR3 has 14 amino acids. With 10 bases removed from V and 2 bases from J, the gap between germline ends came to 15 bases. CDR3 in DNA: TGCGCCACCCTCCTCCAGGGGTGCAATCAGCCCCAGCATTTT. Its translation is CATLLQGCNQPQHF.

This clone has just a few counts. The V and J genes are TRBV24-1 and TRBJ1-5; the D gene is possibly TRBD1 (5 bases). Between the trimmed V and J ends, which lost 6 bases and 7 bases, there was a span of 15 bases. The CDR3 extends over 14 amino acids. CDR1 KGHDR and CDR2 SFDVKD come from the germline V gene. The CDR3 sequence: CATSPGPTGQPQHF. The CDR3 DNA sequence: TGTGCCACCAGTCCGGGGCCTACCGGCCAGCCCCAGCATTTT.

This sequence joins TRBV6-5 and TRBJ2-7; D not resolved. The CDR3 is 13 residues long. The germline CDR1 and CDR2 sequences are MNHEY and SVGAGI. Deletions cut 8 bases from V and 2 bases from J, with 13 bases between. The DNA for the CDR3 is TGTGCCAGCGAATACAGCGAGACCTACGAGCAGTACTTC. Amino acid sequence: CASEYSETYEQYF.

In nucleotides, the CDR3 is TGTGCCAGCGAAGGGGACATCTGGGGCTACACCTTC. Protein: CASEGDIWGYTF. This chain connects TRBV2 to TRBJ1-2; D is perhaps TRBD1 (6 bases). The CDR3 is made up of 12 amino acids. Germline V gene sequence: CDR1 SNHLY, CDR2 FYNNEI. Trimming shortened V by 8 bases and J by 8 bases, and 15 bases separated the two germline ends. Drawing the rest from reference TRBV2 and TRBJ1-2, the complete variable domain is EPEVTQTPSHQVTQMGQEVILRCVPISNHLYFYWYRQILGQKVEFLVSFYNNEISEKSEIFDDQFSVERPDGSNFTLKIRSTKLEDSAMYFCASEGDIWGYTFGSGTRLTVV.

The genes are TRBV9 and TRBJ1-2; TRBD1 matches at 8 bases. V lost 2 bases and J lost 2; bases outside the gene matches: 2. There are 14 residues in the CDR3. In germline, CDR1 is SGDLS, CDR2 YYNGEE. CDR3 residues: CASSVDRGNYGYTF. In nucleotides, the CDR3 is TGTGCCAGCAGCGTCGACAGGGGAAACTATGGCTACACCTTC.

The rearrangement links TRBV6-4 to TRBJ2-2; 9 bases map to TRBD1. CDR1 and CDR2 (germline): MRHNA, SNTAGT. CDR3 size: 14 residues. V lost 6 bases to trimming and J lost 3 bases; unmatched junction nucleotides: 2. CDR3 coding DNA: TGTGCCAGCAGGAGACAGGGGGACACCGGGGAGCTGTTTTTT. Residues: CASRRQGDTGELFF.

The V call is TRBV4-1, the J call TRBJ2-1; 9 nucleotides align to TRBD2. V was pared by 1 base and J by 6 bases, with 7 bases of the junction left unmatched. This CDR3 spans 16 amino acids. Per germline, CDR1 MGHRA and CDR2 YSYEKL. CDR3 in DNA: TGCGCCAGCAGCCAAGCGGCTAGCGGGACCCTCAATGAGCAGTTCTTC. Translating gives CASSQAASGTLNEQFF.

This sequence joins TRBV5-5 and TRBJ2-7, with 7 bases aligning to TRBD1. CDR1 and CDR2 from the germline V gene are SGHKS and YYEKEE (reference sequence). Trimming removed 1 base from V and 5 bases from J; junction bases left unmatched: 9. CDR3 length equals 15 residues. The CDR3 is CASSLFLRTGDEQYF. The CDR3 coding sequence is TGTGCCAGCAGCTTGTTCCTCAGGACAGGTGACGAGCAGTACTTC.

The rearrangement uses TRBV28 and TRBJ2-7; D uncertain. V shed 6 bases and J shed 5 bases, with 14 bases lying between them. Germline V gene sequence: CDR1 MDHEN, CDR2 SYDVKM. The CDR3 is made up of 13 amino acids. The CDR3 region has the DNA TGTGCCAGCAGACCATCCCCCGGGCACGAGCAGTACTTC. As protein: CASRPSPGHEQYF. The full variable domain, its missing parts supplied by reference TRBV28 and TRBJ2-7, is DVKVTQSSRYLVKRTGEKVFLECVQDMDHENMFWYRQDPGLGLRLIYFSYDVKMKEKGDIPEGYSVSREKKERFSLILESASTNQTSMYLCASRPSPGHEQYFGPGTRLTVT.

This clone was counted a single time. The chain recombines TRBV7-3 with TRBJ1-1, with D possibly matching TRBD1 (5 bases). The CDR3 is 18 amino acids. Germline CDR1 is SGHTA and CDR2 is FQGTGA. V was clipped by 3 bases and J by 1 base, with 21 bases between them. The CDR3 nucleotides read TGTGCCAGCAGCTTTACGACCACGGAACGACAGAGGAACACTGAAGCTTTCTTT. Residues: CASSFTTTERQRNTEAFF.

The V and J genes are TRBV9 and TRBJ2-1; D gene uncertain. Germline-derived CDR1 and CDR2 are SGDLS and YYNGEE. The CDR3 is made up of 13 amino acids. V lost 1 base to trimming and J lost 12 bases, with 14 bases between them. CDR3 amino acids: CASSVKLLSRQFF. As DNA, the CDR3 is TGTGCCAGCAGCGTAAAGTTATTGTCTAGGCAGTTCTTC.

The CDR3 region has the DNA TGTGCCAGCAGCCTGGGACAGCAAATTGCAACTAATGAAAAACTGTTTTTT. It yields the protein CASSLGQQIATNEKLFF. V usage is TRBV7-9 and J usage is TRBJ1-4; 7 bases are shared with TRBD1. Germline values: CDR1 SEHNR, CDR2 FQNEAQ (reference sequence). The CDR3 sequence is 17 residues long. The V and J ends lost 5 bases and 0 bases, in that order; junction bases with no gene match: 9.

The V and J genes are TRBV4-1 and TRBJ1-1; possibly TRBD1 for D (6 bases). The CDR3 consists of 13 residues. Trimming cost V 3 bases and J 11 bases, with 16 bases left between them. The germline CDR1 and CDR2 sequences are MGHRA and YSYEKL. The CDR3 reads CASSHYSDSDAFF. CDR3 sequence (DNA): TGCGCCAGCAGCCACTACTCGGACAGTGACGCTTTCTTT.

CDR3: CASSPSTSGGRDTQYF. The CDR3 DNA follows: TGTGCCAGCTCACCCTCAACTAGCGGGGGGCGCGATACGCAGTATTTT. The chain joins TRBV18 to TRBJ2-3, with 12 positions matching TRBD2. Germline CDR1 KGHSH, CDR2 LQKENI. This CDR3 spans 16 amino acids. Germline trimming cut 3 bases from V and 6 bases from J; bases unmatched to any gene: 7.

The chain combines TRBV7-9 with TRBJ2-5, with unresolved D. CDR1 and CDR2 from the germline V gene are SEHNR and FQNEAQ (reference sequence). Trimming shortened V by 1 base and J by 1 base, and 7 bases separated the two germline ends. The CDR3 has 14 residues. This chain's CDR3 is CASSLGLSQETQYF. The CDR3 DNA reads TGTGCCAGCAGCTTAGGCCTATCCCAAGAGACCCAGTACTTC.

The gene calls are TRBV24-1 and TRBJ1-5; possibly TRBD1 for D (5 bases). Germline CDR1 reads KGHDR; CDR2 reads SFDVKD. The CDR3 sequence is 13 residues long. V lost 3 bases, J lost 6 bases, and 8 bases lay in between. CDR3 DNA: TGTGCCACCAGTGATAGGGACGTTCAGCCCCAGCATTTT. This gives the protein CATSDRDVQPQHF.

V is TRBV27 and J is TRBJ2-7; 7 bases fit TRBD2. Trimming cost V 4 bases and J 4 bases; bases outside gene matches: 10. Germline V lookup: CDR1 MNHEY, CDR2 SMNVEV (reference sequence). This CDR3 is built from 15 residues. The CDR3 bases are TGTGCCAGCAGTTCTCTACCGGGACTATTGTACGAGCAGTACTTC. Protein sequence: CASSSLPGLLYEQYF.

The chain combines TRBV28 with TRBJ2-1, with 14 bases that match TRBD2. The CDR3 has 16 amino acids. The V and J ends lost 5 bases and 7 bases, in that order; junction bases with no gene match: 7. The germline V gene encodes CDR1 MDHEN and CDR2 SYDVKM. The CDR3 spells CASSTTGTSGGNEQFF. Here the CDR3 DNA reads TGTGCCAGCAGTACCACCGGGACTAGCGGGGGAAATGAGCAGTTCTTC.

Only one count was recorded for this clone. The chain is built from TRBV19 and TRBJ2-1, with 13 bases lining up with TRBD2. Germline trimming cut 5 bases from V and 7 bases from J; bases unmatched to any gene: 5. Germline V CDR1 and CDR2: LNHDA, SQIVND (reference sequence). This CDR3 region has 15 residues. The CDR3 DNA follows: TGTGCCAGTAGTTCACTAGCGGGAGGGGAAAATGAGCAGTTCTTC. Translated: CASSSLAGGENEQFF.

The chain has TRBV18 and TRBJ1-5; D remains ambiguous. Germline assignment: CDR1 KGHSH and CDR2 LQKENI. Trimming pared 2 bases from V and 2 bases from J, leaving 7 bases between. The CDR3 contains 14 residues. Written as DNA, the CDR3 is TGTGCCAGCTCACCAGGTTTAGGCAATCAGCCCCAGCATTTT. Translating gives CASSPGLGNQPQHF.

The V and J genes are TRBV5-1 and TRBJ1-1; 9 bases line up with TRBD1. The CDR3 extends over 18 amino acids. The V gene end was trimmed by 0 bases and the J gene end by 3 bases; junction bases not matched to a gene: 12. Germline V gene sequence: CDR1 SGHRS, CDR2 YFSETQ. In DNA, the CDR3 is TGCGCCAGCAGCTTGGCCCCTTTTAGGACAGGGGAGGACACTGAAGCTTTCTTT. Protein sequence: CASSLAPFRTGEDTEAFF.

The chain recombines TRBV11-2 with TRBJ2-1, with 10 bases lining up with TRBD2. The CDR3 is 16 residues long. Germline CDR1 SGHAT, CDR2 FQNNGV. V gave up 1 base and J gave up 7 bases; unmatched junction bases: 7. CDR3 nucleotides: TGTGCCAGCAGCTTAGGAGATACTAGCGGGACGAATGAGCAGTTCTTC. This codes for CASSLGDTSGTNEQFF.

This clone was seen only once. The chain is built from TRBV30 and TRBJ2-3; D gene ambiguous. This CDR3 spans 11 amino acids. V was clipped by 5 bases and J by 9 bases, with 12 bases between them. Germline V CDR1 and CDR2: GTSNPN, SVGIG (reference sequence). CDR3 loop: CAWAPGPTQYF. CDR3 bases: TGTGCCTGGGCCCCGGGCCCCACGCAGTATTTT.

V usage is TRBV6-5 and J usage is TRBJ1-3; 7 bases are shared with TRBD1. Looked up from germline, CDR1 is MNHEY and CDR2 is SVGAGI. The CDR3 consists of 15 residues. V trimming: 6 bases; J trimming: 2 bases; junction bases outside the gene matches: 7. In DNA, the CDR3 is TGTGCCAGCAGGAAGACAGGGAGAACTGGAAACACCATATATTTT. This encodes CASRKTGRTGNTIYF.

The V and J genes are TRBV5-1 and TRBJ2-7, with 9 positions matching TRBD1. V was clipped by 0 bases and J by 4 bases; unmatched bases: 2. The CDR3 length is 14 residues. Germline V gives CDR1 SGHRS, CDR2 YFSETQ. The CDR3 sequence is CASSLGTGEYEQYF. CDR3 sequence (DNA): TGCGCCAGCAGCTTGGGGACAGGGGAATACGAGCAGTACTTC.

About this clone: This sample includes further DNA sequences coding for the same CDR3. The rearrangement links TRBV6-6 to TRBJ1-3; D ambiguous. V lost 2 bases to trimming and J lost 0 bases, with 8 bases between them. CDR1 and CDR2 from the germline V gene are MNHNY and SVGAGI (reference sequence). The CDR3 contains 15 residues. CDR3 amino acids: CASSYPGPSGNTIYF. DNA of the CDR3: TGTGCCAGCAGTTACCCTGGCCCCTCTGGAAACACCATATATTTT.

The rearrangement links TRBV7-6 to TRBJ2-2, with D perhaps matching TRBD2 (6 bases). Germline CDR1 reads SGHVS; CDR2 reads FNYEAQ. The ends were cut back, 0 bases at V and 4 bases at J, with 9 bases in the middle. The CDR3 is made up of 15 amino acids. CDR3 in DNA: TGTGCCAGCAGCTTAGCCCCGGGAGCCACCGGGGAGCTGTTTTTT. It yields the protein CASSLAPGATGELFF.

The chain carries TRBV5-1 and TRBJ2-7; 8 nucleotides match TRBD1. Germline CDR1 is SGHRS and CDR2 is YFSETQ. With 4 bases clipped from V and 2 bases from J, the junction kept 5 bases outside the gene matches. CDR3 size: 14 residues. CDR3 nucleotides: TGCGCCAGCAGCACGGGACAGGACCCCTACGAGCAGTACTTC. Translating gives CASSTGQDPYEQYF.

The V call is TRBV5-8, the J call TRBJ2-5, with 9 bases aligning to TRBD1. The J segment lost 7 bases and the V segment lost 3 bases, leaving 10 bases of the junction unmatched. Germline CDR1 reads SGHTS; CDR2 reads YDEGEE. The CDR3 is 15 residues long. Here the CDR3 reads CASSSPRDRDSTQYF. CDR3 nucleotides: TGTGCCAGCAGCTCCCCCCGGGACAGGGACTCGACCCAGTACTTC.

This sequence joins TRBV13 and TRBJ2-7; possibly TRBD2 for D (6 bases). Germline V gene sequence: CDR1 PRHDT, CDR2 FYEKMQ (reference sequence). Between the trimmed V and J ends, which lost 5 bases and 7 bases, there was a span of 21 bases. There are 15 residues in the CDR3. CDR3 region: CASSPPGSGGREQYF. In DNA, the CDR3 is TGTGCCAGCAGCCCCCCAGGATCGGGTGGGAGGGAGCAGTACTTC.

This sequence joins TRBV5-1 and TRBJ2-1, with TRBD1 as a possible D gene (5 bases). V lost 4 bases, J lost 8 bases, and 13 bases lay in between. Per the germline V gene, CDR1 is SGHRS and CDR2 is YFSETQ. The CDR3 is 13 amino acids. CDR3 region: CASSADRGYEQFF. CDR3 DNA: TGCGCCAGCAGCGCCGACAGAGGATATGAGCAGTTCTTC.

The V gene is TRBV30, the J gene TRBJ1-1; D is unresolved. The CDR3 length is 14 residues. The ends were cut back, 2 bases at V and 1 base at J, with 11 bases in the middle. Germline CDR1 is GTSNPN and CDR2 is SVGIG (reference sequence). CDR3 residues: CAWSPPPTNTEAFF. CDR3 coding DNA: TGTGCCTGGAGTCCCCCGCCAACGAACACTGAAGCTTTCTTT.